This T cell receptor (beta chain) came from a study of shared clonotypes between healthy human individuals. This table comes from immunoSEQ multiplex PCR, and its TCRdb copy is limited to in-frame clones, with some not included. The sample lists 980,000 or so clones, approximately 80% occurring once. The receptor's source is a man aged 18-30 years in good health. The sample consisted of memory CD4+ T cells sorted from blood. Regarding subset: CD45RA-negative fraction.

The CDR3 is CASSLRRNSPLHF. The CDR3 DNA reads TGTGCCAGCAGTTTACGGCGGAATTCACCCCTCCACTTT. The chain has TRBV28 and TRBJ1-6, with unresolved D. The CDR3 has 13 amino acids. Germline values: CDR1 MDHEN, CDR2 SYDVKM. V was clipped by 2 bases and J by 7 bases, with 6 bases between them. Variable domain in full (rest from reference TRBV28 and TRBJ1-6): DVKVTQSSRYLVKRTGEKVFLECVQDMDHENMFWYRQDPGLGLRLIYFSYDVKMKEKGDIPEGYSVSREKKERFSLILESASTNQTSMYLCASSLRRNSPLHFGNGTRLTVT.